Detailed here is one T cell receptor (beta chain). The PCR was carried out with 60 Vbeta primers and 13 Jbeta primers. Libraries were prepared by immunoSEQ multiplex PCR; TCRdb keeps only in-frame clonotypes and omits some of them. The table lists roughly 200,000 clones, 65% to 85% of them singletons, with 2.5% to 3.5% in the top ten. The data were obtained in a study of cytomegalovirus exposure and HLA in healthy donors. Germline V gene sequence: CDR1 MRHNA, CDR2 SNTAGT. Trimming shortened V by 0 bases and J by 1 base, and 11 bases separated the two germline ends. The CDR3 runs to 16 residues. The TCR originated in a woman in her twenties or thirties in good health and CMV-seronegative. The chain employs TRBV6-4 and TRBJ2-3; a possible D gene is TRBD2 (7 bases). The sequencing sample was made of PBMCs. This CDR3 is CASSDSRGGGTDTQYF. CDR3 sequence (DNA): TGTGCCAGCAGTGACTCGAGGGGGGGAGGCACAGATACGCAGTATTTT.